This is a list of T cell receptor beta chains from one sample in a study of cytomegalovirus exposure and HLA in healthy donors. Profiled with immunoSEQ multiplex PCR; TCRdb holds only in-frame clones, not every one. The table lists under 200,000 clones, approximately 80% of them singletons. Sequencing was performed on PBMCs. Receptor source: a man aged 45 to 65 in good health and CMV-seropositive. CDR3s include the opening cysteine and the closing phenylalanine or tryptophan. A D gene is named only where the DNA matches it firmly. The listing skips clone size in some rows; elsewhere it reads once, few, many or a size class.

j_gene | v_gene | d_gene | abundance | CDR3nt | CDR3aa
TRBJ1-5 | TRBV5-6 | - | - | TGTGCCAGCAGCTTAAGTCAGAATAGCAATCAGCCCCAGCATTTT | CASSLSQNSNQPQHF
TRBJ1-4 | TRBV2 | - | - | TGTGCCAGCAGCGGGACATATGAAAAACTGTTTTTT | CASSGTYEKLFF
TRBJ2-4 | TRBV5-4 | - | once | TGTGCCAGCAGCTTGGGGGTGGAGGTGGTCAAAAACATTCAGTACTTC | CASSLGVEVVKNIQYF
TRBJ1-5 | TRBV28 | TRBD1 | - | TGTGCCAGCAGTCGGACAGGCTATAGCAATCAGCCCCAGCATTTT | CASSRTGYSNQPQHF
TRBJ1-2 | TRBV13 | - | - | TGTGCCAGCCACCTCCGGGGGGCGCATGGCTATGGCTACACCTTC | CASHLRGAHGYGYTF
TRBJ2-2 | TRBV11-3 | TRBD1 | - | TGTGCCAGCAGCCCGGGGACAGGGGCCGGGGGGACCGGGGAGCTGTTTTTT | CASSPGTGAGGTGELFF
TRBJ2-2 | TRBV19 | TRBD2 | - | TGTGCCAGTAGTAAAGGGCGGGGGGGCAACACCGGGGAGCTGTTTTTT | CASSKGRGGNTGELFF
TRBJ1-4 | TRBV7-9 | - | - | TGTGCCAGCAGCTTTGTTGAGGGAGCTAATGAAAAACTGTTTTTT | CASSFVEGANEKLFF
TRBJ2-1 | TRBV28 | - | - | TGTGCCAGCAGTTCACCGGGACTTCACAATGAGCAGTTCTTC | CASSSPGLHNEQFF
TRBJ2-7 | TRBV11-2 | TRBD1 | once | TGTGCCAGCAGCCTTGGACAGGGGGCCGTCGAGCAGTACTTC | CASSLGQGAVEQYF
TRBJ2-2 | TRBV19 | - | once | TGTGCCAGTAATCGACAGCCTTCGAACACCGGGGAGCTGTTTTTT | CASNRQPSNTGELFF
TRBJ1-3 | TRBV7-8 | - | few | TGTGCCAGCAGCATGAGACAGAGGAGCTCTGGAAACACCATATATTTT | CASSMRQRSSGNTIYF
TRBJ1-6 | TRBV27 | - | - | TGTGCCAGCAGTTTACGGGTCTTGAGCTCCTATAATTCACCCCTCCACTTT | CASSLRVLSSYNSPLHF
TRBJ1-1 | TRBV28 | - | - | TGTGCCAGCAGTTCCCTTTCAGACTACACTGAAGCTTTCTTT | CASSSLSDYTEAFF
TRBJ2-2 | TRBV4-1 | - | - | TGCGCCAGCAGCCCCTACACCGGGGAGCTGTTTTTT | CASSPYTGELFF
TRBJ1-2 | TRBV29-1 | - | - | TGCAGCGTTGAATCGGGCTATGGCTACACCTTC | CSVESGYGYTF
TRBJ2-7 | TRBV11-2 | TRBD2 | few | TGTGCCAGCAGCCCCGTGGGGCGGAGCGGGGGGTACGAGCAGTACTTC | CASSPVGRSGGYEQYF
TRBJ1-2 | TRBV5-1 | TRBD1 | few | TGCGCCAGCAGCGAAAGGACAGGGAACTATGGCTACACCTTC | CASSERTGNYGYTF
TRBJ1-1 | TRBV7-2 | - | - | TGTGCCAGCAGCCCTCACAGGGCTATGGGGACTTTCTTT | CASSPHRAMGTFF
TRBJ2-3 | TRBV11-3 | - | - | TGTGCCAGCAGCTTAGACCCCCAAGGGGCTACGCAGTATTTT | CASSLDPQGATQYF
TRBJ2-7 | TRBV7-8 | - | - | TGTGCCAGCAGCTTAAACGGGTTCTACGAGCAGTACTTC | CASSLNGFYEQYF
TRBJ2-1 | TRBV6-5 | TRBD2 | - | TGTGCCAGCAGCTCGAGCGGGGGGGGGTACAATGAGCAGTTCTTC | CASSSSGGGYNEQFF
TRBJ2-2 | TRBV7-3 | TRBD2 | once | TGTGCCAGCAGACCACTAGCGGGGGTGGTCACCGGGGAGCTGTTTTTT | CASRPLAGVVTGELFF
TRBJ2-7 | TRBV6-5 | TRBD1 | - | TGTGCCAGCAGTGACAGGGGGGCGTACGAGCAGTACTTC | CASSDRGAYEQYF
TRBJ1-1 | TRBV4-2 | TRBD1 | - | TGTGCCAGCAGCCCCATTACTCAGGGGGCGAACACTGAAGCTTTCTTT | CASSPITQGANTEAFF
TRBJ2-7 | TRBV7-9 | TRBD2 | few | TGTGCCAGCAGCCCCAGATTCACTAGCGGGGAGAGCTCCTACGAGCAGTACTTC | CASSPRFTSGESSYEQYF
TRBJ2-2 | TRBV7-2 | - | - | TGTGCCAGCAGCTTATTTGGGCAGACAAACACCGGGGAGCTGTTTTTT | CASSLFGQTNTGELFF
TRBJ1-1 | TRBV7-6 | TRBD1 | few | TGTGCCAGCAGCTTAGGTGGACAGGGAAACACTGAAGCTTTCTTT | CASSLGGQGNTEAFF
TRBJ1-3 | TRBV28 | TRBD1 | - | TGTGCCAGCAGCCCGCTGATCTGGGGACAGGCTGTCTCTGGAAACACCATATATTTT | CASSPLIWGQAVSGNTIYF
TRBJ2-5 | TRBV6-1 | TRBD1 | - | TGTGCCAGCAGTGAAGCGCACTACAGGGGCTTCGAAGAGACCCAGTACTTC | CASSEAHYRGFEETQYF
TRBJ1-2 | TRBV28 | - | - | TGTGCCAGCAGTGCACCGGGGTCAGGAGGGTATGGCTACACCTTC | CASSAPGSGGYGYTF